This T cell receptor (beta chain) stems from a study of blood T cells in healthy people across ages. Study outcomes and limitations: Researchers report that TCR beta diversity correlated strongly with naive T cell percentage. The study found more naive CD4+ cells and higher diversity in long-lived than aged donors. Changes in expanded clonotypes were possibly confounded, as the CMV status of donors was unknown.

The total RNA that was extracted per sample amounted to at least 5.5 micrograms. With a J-beta primer mix and a sample-barcoded 5' primer, a second PCR ran 7 to 11 cycles. In TCRdb, the 5' RACE reads were re-called with MiXCR into one record per CDR3 protein. The sample lists about 400,000 distinct CDR3 sequences; about 55% were seen once. Germline V CDR1 and CDR2: SGDLS, YYNGEE. The CDR3 length is 13 residues. V lost 2 bases to trimming and J lost 11 bases, with 16 bases between them. This clonotype occurred a few times. Its antigen is still unknown. A much larger clone sits a single nucleotide away, making a read error possible.

The sample comprised blood. This sequence was found in a man aged 60 to 69 in good health. This rearrangement joins TRBV9 to TRBJ2-5, with D unresolved. Written as DNA, the CDR3 is TGTGCCAGCAGCGTCCGTCTCGACAATGAGCAGTACTTC. As protein: CASSVRLDNEQYF.